The 14 T cell receptor beta chains below come from one sample, sequenced in a study of T-cell memory formation after mild COVID-19 (dated by TCRdb to the early 2020s). The library relied on 5' RACE. Instrument used: Illumina NovaSeq 6000. TCRdb trimmed the raw reads at Q25, called clones with MiXCR and kept productive beta chains. Records with the same CDR3 protein are collapsed into one entry carrying the most frequent genes and DNA. In this sample the table shows hundreds of thousands of distinct CDR3 sequences, over 15% of which occur a single time. The ten largest clones capture 20% to 25% of the sample. What was sequenced was PBMCs or a T cell subset sorted from them (not recorded which). Receptors were obtained from a man younger than 35 who had mild COVID-19 (a few samples of this study predate the infection). The sample titles of this study are shuffled in the database, so cell type and time point are left out; the donor was told from shared clones.

The chain recombines TRBV7-9 with TRBJ2-3; D is perhaps TRBD2 (6 bases). The CDR3 has 18 amino acids. The ends were cut back, 4 bases at V and 1 base at J, with 21 bases in the middle. CDR1 and CDR2 (germline): SEHNR, FQNEAQ (reference sequence). CDR3 sequence: CASSSGRASARGTDTQYF. CDR3 in DNA: TGTGCCAGCAGCTCCGGTCGGGCTAGCGCTCGCGGCACAGATACGCAGTATTTT.

This clonotype was seen more than once but under ten times. The J gene is TRBJ2-7, the V gene TRBV4-1; 10 bases are shared with TRBD1. The V gene end was trimmed by 0 bases and the J gene end by 5 bases; junction bases not matched to a gene: 1. Germline loops: CDR1 MGHRA, CDR2 YSYEKL. The CDR3 sequence is 14 residues long. This chain's CDR3 is CASSQEGTGDEQYF. The CDR3 nucleotides read TGCGCCAGCAGCCAAGAGGGGACAGGGGACGAGCAGTACTTC.

This clonotype was counted between two and nine times. The chain recombines TRBV4-1 with TRBJ2-3; 7 bases are a match to TRBD2. Germline CDR1 is MGHRA and CDR2 is YSYEKL. The V gene end was trimmed by 0 bases and the J gene end by 0 bases; junction bases not matched to a gene: 12. The CDR3 is 19 amino acids. The CDR3 DNA is TGCGCCAGCAGCCAAGATCCGGGGCGGGGGACGTCTAGCACAGATACGCAGTATTTT. Translated: CASSQDPGRGTSSTDTQYF.

The CDR3 DNA reads as TGTGCCAGCAGGACAGCCGGGACTGCTAACACTGAAGCTTTCTTT. It is translated as CASRTAGTANTEAFF. The chain joins TRBV28 to TRBJ1-1, with D maybe TRBD1 (5 bases). Germline loops: CDR1 MDHEN, CDR2 SYDVKM. V was trimmed by 6 bases and J by 2 bases, leaving 16 bases between them. CDR3 length: 15 residues.

The chain links TRBV18 to TRBJ1-1, with D hard to call. From germline, CDR1 is KGHSH and CDR2 LQKENI. CDR3 length: 15 residues. Deletions cut 6 bases from V and 1 base from J, with 15 bases between. The CDR3 is CASSLIDIRNTEAFF. The CDR3 bases are TGTGCCAGCTCTCTCATTGATATTAGGAACACTGAAGCTTTCTTT. Together with reference TRBV18 and TRBJ1-1, the CDR3 gives the full variable domain: NAGVMQNPRHLVRRRGQEARLRCSPMKGHSHVYWYRQLPEEGLKFMVYLQKENIIDESGMPKERFSAEFPKEGPSILRIQQVVRGDSAAYFCASSLIDIRNTEAFFGQGTRLTVV.

This clonotype was recorded many times. This chain joins TRBV7-3 and TRBJ2-2, with D perhaps being TRBD1 or TRBD2 (6 bases each). This CDR3 spans 15 amino acids. Per the germline V gene, CDR1 is SGHTA and CDR2 is FQGTGA. V was pared by 2 bases and J by 5 bases, with 12 bases between. Written as DNA, the CDR3 is TGTGCCAGCAGCTTATTCGGGGGCCGGACCGGGGAGCTGTTTTTT. The encoded protein is CASSLFGGRTGELFF.

This chain joins TRBV2 and TRBJ1-2, with D possibly matching TRBD1 (5 bases). V lost 4 bases, J lost 12 bases, and 18 bases lay in between. The length of the CDR3 is 13 residues. CDR1 is SNHLY, CDR2 FYNNEI, per germline. This CDR3 is CASSARGRAGDTF. The CDR3 DNA follows: TGTGCCAGCAGTGCACGGGGACGCGCGGGGGACACCTTC.

In this sample, this clonotype turned up a few times. The chain combines TRBV9 with TRBJ2-2, with 12 bases lining up with TRBD1. This CDR3 has 18 residues. J gave up 9 bases and V 4 bases, and 16 bases lay outside the gene matches. Per germline, CDR1 SGDLS and CDR2 YYNGEE. The CDR3 nucleotides read TGTGCCAGCAGCTCCGAGAGGATGAGGGACAGGGGGCGCCGGGAGCTGTTTTTT. Protein sequence: CASSSERMRDRGRRELFF. The full variable domain, completed using reference TRBV9 and TRBJ2-2, is DSGVTQTPKHLITATGQRVTLRCSPRSGDLSVYWYQQSLDQGLQFLIQYYNGEERAKGNILERFSAQQFPDLHSELNLSSLELGDSALYFCASSSERMRDRGRRELFFGEGSRLTVL.

The chain employs TRBV5-5 and TRBJ2-2; 11 nucleotides match TRBD1. From germline, CDR1 is SGHKS and CDR2 YYEKEE (reference sequence). The trim removed 4 bases at V and 5 bases at J, leaving 4 bases unmatched. The CDR3 has 15 residues. The CDR3 DNA sequence: TGTGCCAGCAGCGTGGGACAGGGGGTGACCGGGGAGCTGTTTTTT. This gives the protein CASSVGQGVTGELFF.

This rearrangement joins TRBV10-3 to TRBJ2-7; tentative D call: TRBD2 (6 bases). Germline V gene data show CDR1 as ENHRY and CDR2 as SYGVKD. The V end lost 0 bases, the J end lost 1 base, and 13 bases lay between the germline ends. The CDR3 runs 16 residues. The DNA for the CDR3 is TGTGCCATCAGTGAGTCGGGCGGGGAGTCATCCTACGAGCAGTACTTC. Protein product: CAISESGGESSYEQYF.

The chain couples TRBV7-8 to TRBJ2-1; D unresolved. The germline V and J ends were trimmed by 5 bases and 3 bases, with 14 bases remaining between them. The CDR3 has 15 residues. Per germline, CDR1 SGHVS and CDR2 FQNEAQ. The CDR3 spells CASSANLLLYNEQFF. The CDR3 DNA follows: TGTGCCAGCAGCGCGAACCTCTTGCTCTACAATGAGCAGTTCTTC.

V usage is TRBV6-6 and J usage is TRBJ2-1, with 9 positions matching TRBD1. V lost 6 bases and J lost 3; bases outside the gene matches: 6. Per the germline V gene, CDR1 is MNHNY and CDR2 is SVGAGI (reference sequence). There are 15 residues in the CDR3. In nucleotides, the CDR3 is TGTGCCAGCAGCAGACAGGGGGAAAGCTACAATGAGCAGTTCTTC. It translates to CASSRQGESYNEQFF.

The chain combines TRBV7-9 with TRBJ1-1; 10 bases are a match to TRBD1. The CDR3 has 15 amino acids. V shed 8 bases, J shed 7 bases, and the junction held 13 bases outside the gene matches. The germline gives CDR1 SEHNR, CDR2 FQNEAQ (reference sequence). The CDR3 loop reads CASVPGTGDRGEAFF. In DNA, the CDR3 is TGTGCCAGCGTTCCTGGGACAGGGGATCGCGGTGAAGCTTTCTTT. Full variable domain (outside the CDR3, taken from reference TRBV7-9 and TRBJ1-1): DTGVSQNPRHKITKRGQNVTFRCDPISEHNRLYWYRQTLGQGPEFLTYFQNEAQLEKSRLLSDRFSAERPKGSFSTLEIQRTEQGDSAMYLCASVPGTGDRGEAFFGQGTRLTVV.

This rearrangement joins TRBV5-6 to TRBJ2-2, with 10 bases identical to TRBD1. Germline trimming cut 2 bases from V and 3 bases from J; bases unmatched to any gene: 4. The CDR3 has 16 amino acids. The germline CDR1 and CDR2 sequences are SGHDT and YYEEEE. The CDR3 loop is CASSFGQGVHTGELFF. The CDR3 nucleotides read TGTGCCAGCAGCTTTGGACAGGGGGTGCACACCGGGGAGCTGTTTTTT.